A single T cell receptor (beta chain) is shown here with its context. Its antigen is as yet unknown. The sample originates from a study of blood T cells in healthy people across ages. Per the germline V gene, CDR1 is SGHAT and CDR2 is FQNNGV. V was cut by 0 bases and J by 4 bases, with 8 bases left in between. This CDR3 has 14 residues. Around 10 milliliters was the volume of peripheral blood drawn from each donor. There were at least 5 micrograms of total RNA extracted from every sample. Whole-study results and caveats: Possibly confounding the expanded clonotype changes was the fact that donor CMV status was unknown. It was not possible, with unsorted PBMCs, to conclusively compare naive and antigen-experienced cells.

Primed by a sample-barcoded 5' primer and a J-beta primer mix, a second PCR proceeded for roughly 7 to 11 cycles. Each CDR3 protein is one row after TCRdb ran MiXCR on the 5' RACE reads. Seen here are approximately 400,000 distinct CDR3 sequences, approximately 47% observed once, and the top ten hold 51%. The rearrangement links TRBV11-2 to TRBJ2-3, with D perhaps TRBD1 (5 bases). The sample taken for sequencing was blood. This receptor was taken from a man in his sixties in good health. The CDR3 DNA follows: TGTGCCAGCAGCTTAGATCCAGGGCCAGATACGCAGTATTTT. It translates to CASSLDPGPDTQYF.